Below, one T cell receptor beta chain is given with its context. This entry comes from a study of blood T cell repertoires in COVID-19. Produced via immunoSEQ multiplex PCR; TCRdb's table is partial and in-frame only. Among around 150,000 clones listed, 82% were seen once. Germline CDR1 reads SEHNR; CDR2 reads FQNEAQ (reference sequence). With V trimmed by 6 bases and J by 1 base, 3 bases remained unmatched. The CDR3 is 15 amino acids. The specimen was peripheral blood. This receptor was identified in a woman aged 80 or over with acute or convalescent COVID-19. This chain connects TRBV7-9 to TRBJ2-3; TRBD2 matches 11 bases. The CDR3 coding sequence is TGTGCCAGCAGTACTAGCGGGAGAGGCACAGATACGCAGTATTTT. This codes for CASSTSGRGTDTQYF.